This TCR beta chain was identified during a study of T-cell reconstitution after alpha-beta-depleted transplantation in children. Researchers prepared the TCRbeta library using unique molecular identifiers, the study reports. From the PCR reads, TCRdb called clonotypes with MiXCR, one entry per CDR3 protein. The top ten hold roughly 2% of the sample, which has 490,000 or so distinct CDR3 sequences, roughly a tenth seen once. CDR3 size: 15 residues. Germline CDR1 and CDR2: GTSNPN and SVGIG (reference sequence). Trimming left V 0 bases short and J 3 bases short, with 15 bases between. This chain uses TRBV30 with TRBJ2-7; possible D gene TRBD2, 6 bases. This receptor was identified in a child aged 2 to 10 with inherited bone marrow failure, due to receive a stem cell transplant. The sequencing here drew on PBMCs, taken before TCRalphabeta/CD19-depleted stem cell transplant. CDR3 in DNA: TGTGCCTGGAGTGTACAAGGAGGGGTTGGCTACGAGCAGTACTTC. Translated, it gives CAWSVQGGVGYEQYF.